Sequencing of this T cell receptor beta chain was carried out in a study of blood T cell repertoires in COVID-19. Study-level information: Material from acute and convalescent COVID-19 was sourced from the United States, Italy and Spain.

The CDR3 runs to 14 residues. V lost 4 bases to trimming and J lost 7 bases; unmatched junction nucleotides: 7. Germline V gene sequence: CDR1 KGHSH, CDR2 LQKENI. This table comes from immunoSEQ multiplex PCR, and its TCRdb copy is limited to in-frame clones, with some not included. The repertoire includes approximately 400,000 clones, around 90% of them detected once, and 0.9% to 1.5% sits in the top ten. Among Cohort 3 donors, those recovered had two negative PCRs, clearance, or symptom resolution. Input material: PBMCs or T cells enriched from blood (not recorded which). The TCR originated in a woman aged 18-29 years who had recovered from COVID-19. V gene TRBV18 combines with J gene TRBJ1-5; 7 bases fit TRBD1. For the CDR3, the DNA is TGTGCCAGCTCACATGGGACAGCCGACCAGCCCCAGCATTTT. It yields the protein CASSHGTADQPQHF.